What follows are 12 T cell receptor beta chains derived from one specimen sequenced in a study of T cell clonality in common variable immunodeficiency. The assay was immunoSEQ multiplex PCR, and TCRdb's table has in-frame clones only and misses some. The record shows approximately 81,000 clones for this sample, with no singletons present. Sequencing was performed on peripheral blood mononuclear cells. Receptor source: a person between 18 and 75 years old in good health.

The sample holds many counts of this clone. The CDR3 end is not reached by the read, which stops 3 residues before it; the germline J gene fills it in. The chain employs TRBV9 and TRBJ2-3, with TRBD2 identical over 10 bases. Germline values: CDR1 SGDLS, CDR2 YYNGEE. The ends lost 0 bases at V and 4 bases at J; junction bases unmatched: 8. The CDR3 has 17 residues. The CDR3: CASSVEASGRASDTQYF. The sequenced part of the CDR3 DNA is TGTGCCAGCAGCGTAGAAGCCAGCGGGAGGGCATCAGATACG. Full variable domain (outside the CDR3, taken from reference TRBV9 and TRBJ2-3): DSGVTQTPKHLITATGQRVTLRCSPRSGDLSVYWYQQSLDQGLQFLIQYYNGEERAKGNILERFSAQQFPDLHSELNLSSLELGDSALYFCASSVEASGRASDTQYFGPGTRLTVL.

This clone was seen many times. The CDR3 extends 3 residues past the end of the read, so its final part is completed from the germline J gene. The chain links TRBV5-6 to TRBJ2-7; possible D gene TRBD2, 5 bases. CDR1 SGHDT and CDR2 YYEEEE come from the germline V gene. The CDR3 sequence is 14 residues long. Trimming stripped 0 bases from V and 2 bases from J, with 9 bases between. The CDR3 sequence is CASSLGTRAYEQYF. The sequenced CDR3 bases are TGTGCCAGCAGCTTGGGTACGCGGGCCTACGAG.

Many counts were recorded for this clone. Incomplete CDR3 DNA: TGTGCCAGCAGCTTGCAGGGAACCCATAACTATGGC. Residues: CASSLQGTHNYG. The full CDR3 is CASSLQGTHNYGYTF. The chain employs TRBV11-2 and TRBJ1-2; a weak D match, TRBD1 (5 bases). The CDR3 extends 3 residues past the end of the read, so its final part is completed from the germline J gene. CDR1 and CDR2 from the germline V gene are SGHAT and FQNNGV. The CDR3 runs to 15 residues. V gave up 3 bases and J gave up 1 base, with 12 bases separating them.

This clone appeared many times. The CDR3 is cut off 3 residues early in the read; its end comes from the germline J gene. This chain uses TRBV18 with TRBJ2-7, with TRBD1 matching 8 bases. The V gene's germline CDR1 is KGHSH and CDR2 LQKENI. The CDR3 covers 14 residues. Losses at the gene ends were 5 bases for V and 5 bases for J; bases not matched to a gene: 8. The DNA read from the CDR3 is TGTGCCAGCTCAAAAAGACAGGGGTTCGACGAG. Amino acids: CASSKRQGFDE. The whole CDR3 reads CASSKRQGFDEQYF.

This clone was recorded at least ten times. The read gets to within 3 residues of the CDR3 end, and the germline J gene fills in the rest. The chain joins TRBV6-2 or TRBV6-3 to TRBJ1-5, with 7 nucleotides matching TRBD1. V trimming: 5 bases; J trimming: 0 bases; junction bases outside the gene matches: 4. The CDR3 spans 15 residues. Germline-derived CDR1 and CDR2 are MNHEY and SVGEGT. The CDR3 is CASSTGDYSNQPQHF. CDR3 DNA, as far as it was read: TGTGCCAGCAGTACAGGGGATTATAGCAATCAGCCC.

This clone has a count of ten or more. Read coverage stops 3 residues before the CDR3 terminus; the germline J gene supplies the remainder. This chain connects TRBV9 to TRBJ2-5, with TRBD2 identical over 14 bases. Looked up from germline, CDR1 is SGDLS and CDR2 is YYNGEE. The length of the CDR3 is 17 residues. V was clipped by 4 bases and J by 5 bases; unmatched bases: 10. The CDR3 region is CASSFGLAGGRRETQYF. The CDR3 bases that were read are TGTGCCAGCAGCTTTGGACTAGCGGGAGGTCGTAGGGAGACC.

This clone was picked up many times. The read terminates 3 residues ahead of where the CDR3 ends, so the germline J gene completes it. This rearrangement joins TRBV7-2 to TRBJ2-7, with TRBD1 identical over 10 bases. V was clipped by 5 bases and J by 4 bases; unmatched bases: 5. There are 14 residues in the CDR3. Per the germline V gene, CDR1 is SGHTA and CDR2 is FQGNSA. The sequenced CDR3 bases are TGTGCCAGCAGCCGCACGGACAGGGGGTACGAG. Its protein is CASSRTDRGYE. The full CDR3 protein reads CASSRTDRGYEQYF.

This clone was counted ten times or more. The read halts 3 residues ahead of the CDR3 end, with the missing end drawn from the germline J gene. The chain uses TRBV10-3 and TRBJ2-3; 10 nucleotides line up with TRBD2. The germline V gene encodes CDR1 ENHRY and CDR2 SYGVKD. V shed 0 bases, J shed 2 bases, and the junction held 5 bases outside the gene matches. This CDR3 region has 17 residues. The CDR3 here is CAISESLLAGNTDTQYF. The sequenced CDR3 bases are TGTGCCATCAGTGAGTCCCTACTAGCGGGGAACACAGATACG.

This clone has at least ten counts. The read ends 3 residues shy of where the CDR3 ends; the end is completed using the germline J gene. The chain is built from TRBV7-9 and TRBJ1-5, with TRBD1 identical over 8 bases. Germline V gene data show CDR1 as SEHNR and CDR2 as FQNEAQ (reference sequence). The ends lost 5 bases at V and 5 bases at J; junction bases unmatched: 5. The CDR3 is 14 residues long. The covered CDR3 bases are TGTGCCAGCAGCCGAGGGACAGGCCATCAGCCC. Residues: CASSRGTGHQP. The full CDR3 reads CASSRGTGHQPQHF.

Note on this clone: The CDR3 extends 3 residues past the end of the read, so its final part is completed from the germline J gene. This rearrangement joins TRBV7-2 to TRBJ2-1; 9 positions agree with TRBD2. The germline gives CDR1 SGHTA, CDR2 FQGNSA. The V and J ends lost 0 bases and 9 bases, in that order; junction bases with no gene match: 9. The CDR3 length is 16 residues. Partial CDR3 DNA: TGTGCCAGCAGCTTAGCGTTAGCGGGAGTAATGGGTGAG. It encodes CASSLALAGVMGE. The whole CDR3 region reads CASSLALAGVMGEQFF.

This clone was counted many times. The CDR3 end lies 3 residues beyond the end of the read and is filled in from the germline J gene. The chain carries TRBV19 and TRBJ2-3, with 9 bases fitting TRBD1. The CDR3 is made up of 14 amino acids. Germline CDR1 and CDR2: LNHDA and SQIVND (reference sequence). The CDR3 protein is CATTGGNLPDTQYF. Incomplete CDR3 DNA: TGTGCAACGACAGGGGGAAATCTCCCAGATACG.

Many counts were recorded for this clone. The CDR3 loop is CASSSTGGEAGELFF. The part of the CDR3 DNA that was read is TGCGCCAGCAGCTCGACAGGGGGAGAGGCCGGGGAG. The gene calls are TRBV5-1 and TRBJ2-2; 9 bases are shared with TRBD1. The read is 3 residues too short to cover the CDR3 end, so that end is filled in from the germline J gene. This CDR3 contains 15 residues. Trimming took 3 bases from V and 6 from J; bases not matched to a gene: 6. Germline CDR1 reads SGHRS; CDR2 reads YFSETQ. Looking up the rest from reference TRBV5-1 and TRBJ2-2 gives the full variable domain: KAGVTQTPRYLIKTRGQQVTLSCSPISGHRSVSWYQQTPGQGLQFLFEYFSETQRNKGNFPGRFSGRQFSNSRSEMNVSTLELGDSALYLCASSSTGGEAGELFFGEGSRLTVL.